This paragraph reports one T cell receptor beta chain. Its antigen is not identified. This entry belongs to a study of T cells after yellow fever vaccination. Study context: The SMART-Seq v4 Ultra Low Input method served to prepare the low-cell-number fractions.

This CDR3 contains 15 residues. The germline gives CDR1 LGHNA, CDR2 YSLEER. Trimming took off 0 bases at V and 4 bases at J, with 13 bases between the two ends. Study conclusions and caveats: Post-booster repertoires contained most primary-vaccination clones again (around 97% CD4, approximately 88% CD8). Among all clonotypes, a small share was observed in both CD4 and CD8 compartments.

5'RACE template switching produced TCR cDNA carrying a universal primer site and UMIs. MiXCR, applied by TCRdb to the 5' RACE reads, yields one record per CDR3 protein. The sample yields under 550,000 distinct CDR3 sequences, roughly a fifth seen once. The chain links TRBV4-3 to TRBJ2-7; possibly TRBD1 for D (6 bases). Sequences were derived from PBMCs, sampled roughly 20 days after the first yellow fever vaccination. The receptor was derived from a man between 18 and 35 years old who received the YFV17D yellow fever vaccine. The CDR3 is CASSQDEYQGYEQYF. CDR3 coding DNA: TGCGCCAGCAGCCAAGATGAGTATCAGGGGTACGAGCAGTACTTC.